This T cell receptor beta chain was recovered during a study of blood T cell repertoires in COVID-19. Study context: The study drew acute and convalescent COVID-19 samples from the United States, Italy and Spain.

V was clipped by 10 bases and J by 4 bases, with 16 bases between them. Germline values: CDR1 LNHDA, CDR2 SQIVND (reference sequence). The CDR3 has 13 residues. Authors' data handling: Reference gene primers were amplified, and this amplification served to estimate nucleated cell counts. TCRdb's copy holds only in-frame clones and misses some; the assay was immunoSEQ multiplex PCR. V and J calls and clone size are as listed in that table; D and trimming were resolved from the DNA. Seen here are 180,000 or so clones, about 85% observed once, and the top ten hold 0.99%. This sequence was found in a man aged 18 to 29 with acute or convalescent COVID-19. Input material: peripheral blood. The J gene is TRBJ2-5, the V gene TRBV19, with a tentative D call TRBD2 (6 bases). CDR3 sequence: CATRQRAGETQYF. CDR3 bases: TGTGCCACACGACAGCGGGCAGGAGAGACCCAGTACTTC.